The next 30 T cell receptor beta chains were all read from a single sample in a study of PD-1 blockade in classical Hodgkin lymphoma. This table comes from immunoSEQ multiplex PCR, and its TCRdb copy is limited to in-frame clones, with some not included. The sample yields more than 50,000 clones, 80% to 90% seen once. Exposure to brentuximab vedotin varied, and each patient had relapsed following autologous stem cell transplantation. The sequencing here drew on peripheral blood mononuclear cells (PBMCs), taken at baseline. The receptor set was obtained from a human donor with classical Hodgkin lymphoma.

The chain is built from TRBV11-2 and TRBJ2-3, with no clear D. Germline V lookup: CDR1 SGHAT, CDR2 FQNNGV. The CDR3 contains 13 residues. Trimming removed 1 base from V and 2 bases from J, with 4 bases in between. CDR3 region: CASSLGITDTQYF. The CDR3 DNA reads as TGTGCCAGCAGCTTAGGAATCACAGATACGCAGTATTTT.

V usage is TRBV4-1 and J usage is TRBJ1-5; tentative D call: TRBD1 (6 bases). Germline-derived CDR1 and CDR2 are MGHRA and YSYEKL. The CDR3 loop spans 15 amino acids. Deletions cut 0 bases from V and 2 bases from J, with 8 bases between. CDR3 coding DNA: TGCGCCAGCAGCCAAGAGGGGGCCGGCAATCAGCCCCAGCATTTT. Translated, it gives CASSQEGAGNQPQHF.

V gene TRBV29-1 combines with J gene TRBJ2-3; TRBD1 matches 8 bases. The ends lost 3 bases at V and 6 bases at J; junction bases unmatched: 17. Germline assignment: CDR1 SQVTM and CDR2 ANQGSEA. This CDR3 contains 17 residues. The CDR3 loop reads CSVEGGARTGIVDTQYF. The CDR3 DNA reads as TGCAGCGTTGAGGGGGGTGCGAGGACAGGGATAGTGGATACGCAGTATTTT.

This sequence joins TRBV6-1 and TRBJ2-1, with D unclear. The germline gives CDR1 MNHNS, CDR2 SASEGT. The CDR3 runs 13 residues. Deletions cut 2 bases from V and 8 bases from J, with 10 bases between. CDR3 amino acids: CASSESTAYEQFF. CDR3 in DNA: TGTGCCAGCAGTGAATCGACGGCCTATGAGCAGTTCTTC.

This chain connects TRBV29-1 to TRBJ2-2; possible D gene TRBD2, 6 bases. V gave up 6 bases and J gave up 3 bases, with 14 bases separating them. The germline CDR1 and CDR2 sequences are SQVTM and ANQGSEA. The CDR3 loop spans 14 amino acids. The CDR3 DNA reads TGCAGCGTCCGGGCCTGGAGGGACACCGGGGAGCTGTTTTTT. Protein sequence: CSVRAWRDTGELFF.

The chain combines TRBV6-1 with TRBJ1-1, with 12 bases identical to TRBD1. The CDR3 is made up of 16 amino acids. Trimming cost V 3 bases and J 5 bases; bases outside gene matches: 7. Germline loops: CDR1 MNHNS, CDR2 SASEGT. The CDR3 DNA reads as TGTGCCAGCAGTGACCGGGACAGGGGGCGAAGAACTGAAGCTTTCTTT. Amino acids: CASSDRDRGRRTEAFF.

The V gene is TRBV7-9, the J gene TRBJ2-2; D gene ambiguous. The CDR3 runs 14 residues. The V and J ends lost 7 bases and 2 bases respectively, with 11 bases between them. CDR1 SEHNR and CDR2 FQNEAQ come from the germline V gene (reference sequence). CDR3 in DNA: TGTGCCAGCAAGGAACTTGGTAACACCGGGGAGCTGTTTTTT. Its translation is CASKELGNTGELFF.

V usage is TRBV7-9 and J usage is TRBJ2-5, with 8 bases fitting TRBD2. CDR1 is SEHNR and CDR2 is FQNEAQ in the germline V gene (reference sequence). The CDR3 has 15 residues. V trimming: 4 bases; J trimming: 8 bases; junction bases outside the gene matches: 12. In nucleotides, the CDR3 is TGTGCCAGCAGCTCCCCCGACAGCGGGGGCACCACCCAGTACTTC. As protein: CASSSPDSGGTTQYF.

This clone was observed a single time. The rearrangement joins TRBV18 to TRBJ2-5, with D possibly matching TRBD1 (5 bases). The CDR3 spans 15 residues. Trimming removed 3 bases from V and 5 bases from J, with 16 bases in between. Germline CDR1 KGHSH, CDR2 LQKENI. The CDR3 sequence: CASSPGSTVFETQYF. CDR3 coding DNA: TGTGCCAGCTCACCGGGCTCGACAGTTTTTGAGACCCAGTACTTC.

This clone was observed once. V and J are TRBV4-1 and TRBJ2-7; D unclear. The CDR3 consists of 14 residues. The germline CDR1 and CDR2 sequences are MGHRA and YSYEKL. Trimming left V 4 bases short and J 0 bases short, with 10 bases between. In nucleotides, the CDR3 is TGCGCCAGCAGCCTCGCGCGTGGCTCCTACGAGCAGTACTTC. This codes for CASSLARGSYEQYF.

CDR3 coding DNA: TGTGCCAGCAGCGGGGACAGTGGCGCCTACGAGCAGTACTTC. Its translation: CASSGDSGAYEQYF. The genes are TRBV5-4 and TRBJ2-7; 7 nucleotides agree with TRBD1. Germline lookup yields CDR1 SGHNT and CDR2 YYREEE (reference sequence). V trimming: 4 bases; J trimming: 2 bases; junction bases outside the gene matches: 6. CDR3 size: 14 residues.

The genes are TRBV9 and TRBJ1-1, with TRBD1 identical over 8 bases. J was trimmed by 10 bases and V by 0 bases; bases with no gene match: 5. Germline V gives CDR1 SGDLS, CDR2 YYNGEE. This CDR3 is built from 13 residues. The CDR3 loop is CASSVGQGRVAFF. CDR3 DNA: TGTGCCAGCAGCGTAGGACAGGGGAGGGTAGCTTTCTTT.

This clone was found once. The chain uses TRBV7-2 and TRBJ2-7; the match to TRBD1 covers 7 bases. The CDR3 length is 14 residues. Germline V gives CDR1 SGHTA, CDR2 FQGNSA. Unmatched junction bases numbered 10, after V lost 5 bases and J lost 6 bases. The CDR3 sequence is CASSSDRDRREQYF. The CDR3 DNA sequence: TGTGCCAGCAGCAGCGACAGGGACCGGCGCGAGCAGTACTTC.

The chain joins TRBV5-1 to TRBJ2-2; no clear D gene. Germline CDR1 is SGHRS and CDR2 is YFSETQ. CDR3 length equals 15 residues. Trimming removed 0 bases at V and 4 bases at J, with 10 bases between. Here the CDR3 DNA reads TGCGCCAGCAGCTTGGTAGGGTCGGGCACCGGGGAGCTGTTTTTT. It specifies CASSLVGSGTGELFF.

The rearrangement uses TRBV7-3 and TRBJ2-2, with unresolved D. Trimming took off 5 bases at V and 0 bases at J, with 13 bases between the two ends. The CDR3 covers 16 residues. Germline V CDR1 and CDR2: SGHTA, FQGTGA. Here the CDR3 reads CASSPNSQANTGELFF. CDR3 sequence (DNA): TGTGCCAGCAGCCCGAACTCGCAAGCGAACACCGGGGAGCTGTTTTTT.

The chain combines TRBV2 with TRBJ2-5; 10 bases agree with TRBD1. This CDR3 region has 15 residues. Losses at the gene ends were 6 bases for V and 5 bases for J; bases not matched to a gene: 9. Germline CDR1 and CDR2: SNHLY and FYNNEI. The CDR3, as DNA: TGTGCCAGCAGCCCGGGACAGGGGCTCGTGGAGACCCAGTACTTC. Residues: CASSPGQGLVETQYF.

The chain links TRBV18 to TRBJ2-1; D uncertain. Trimming left V 4 bases short and J 7 bases short, with 8 bases between. This CDR3 comprises 12 residues. The germline gives CDR1 KGHSH, CDR2 LQKENI. CDR3 DNA sequence: TGTGCCAGCTCACGATATAAGAATGAGCAGTTCTTC. This translates into CASSRYKNEQFF.

The chain combines TRBV27 with TRBJ1-2; D is perhaps TRBD1 (6 bases). CDR3 size: 14 residues. Per germline, CDR1 MNHEY and CDR2 SMNVEV (reference sequence). The V end was cut by 6 bases, the J end by 7 bases, with 18 bases between. The CDR3 protein is CASRPGQYNGGYTF. The CDR3 DNA follows: TGTGCCAGCAGACCGGGACAATACAACGGTGGCTACACCTTC.

The gene calls are TRBV9 and TRBJ2-3; D is tentatively TRBD1 or TRBD2 (5 bases each). This CDR3 spans 15 amino acids. V shed 0 bases and J shed 4 bases, with 12 bases lying between them. Germline V gene sequence: CDR1 SGDLS, CDR2 YYNGEE. CDR3 amino acids: CASSVVSGGADTQYF. CDR3 sequence (DNA): TGTGCCAGCAGCGTAGTGTCTGGGGGAGCAGATACGCAGTATTTT.

V is TRBV19 and J is TRBJ1-2; D may be TRBD1 (5 bases). Germline values: CDR1 LNHDA, CDR2 SQIVND (reference sequence). The CDR3 is 12 amino acids. Trimming stripped 9 bases from V and 4 bases from J, with 12 bases between. CDR3: CASRDGSYGYTF. CDR3 bases: TGTGCCAGCAGGGACGGAAGCTATGGCTACACCTTC.

The chain carries TRBV10-2 and TRBJ2-3; D tentatively reads TRBD1 or TRBD2 (6 bases each). The CDR3 runs 19 residues. Trimming took 7 bases from V and 4 from J, leaving 30 bases between them. The germline V gene encodes CDR1 WSHSY and CDR2 SAAADI. The CDR3 protein is CASKGGRSSGAINSDTQYF. In nucleotides, the CDR3 is TGCGCCAGCAAAGGCGGCCGTTCCTCGGGGGCCATAAACTCAGATACGCAGTATTTT.

This clone was found a few times. The chain links TRBV7-9 to TRBJ2-7; 10 nucleotides line up with TRBD1. The CDR3 runs to 13 residues. Trimming removed 5 bases from V and 6 bases from J; junction bases left unmatched: 4. The germline V gene encodes CDR1 SEHNR and CDR2 FQNEAQ (reference sequence). CDR3 sequence: CASSPDRGGEQYF. The CDR3 DNA sequence: TGTGCCAGCAGCCCGGACAGGGGGGGCGAGCAGTACTTC. The whole variable domain, remainder taken from reference TRBV7-9 and TRBJ2-7, is DTGVSQNPRHKITKRGQNVTFRCDPISEHNRLYWYRQTLGQGPEFLTYFQNEAQLEKSRLLSDRFSAERPKGSFSTLEIQRTEQGDSAMYLCASSPDRGGEQYFGPGTRLTVT.

The gene calls are TRBV6-1 and TRBJ1-1; D perhaps matches TRBD1 (6 bases). V was shortened by 3 bases and J by 4 bases, with 15 bases between the two germline ends. This CDR3 is built from 15 residues. Germline V gives CDR1 MNHNS, CDR2 SASEGT. The CDR3 nucleotides are TGTGCCAGCAGTGACCACAGGGAGGGGAGCACTGAAGCTTTCTTT. Its protein product is CASSDHREGSTEAFF.

This chain joins TRBV30 and TRBJ1-2; TRBD1 might be the D (5 bases). Per the germline V gene, CDR1 is GTSNPN and CDR2 is SVGIG (reference sequence). The CDR3 consists of 12 residues. Trimming took off 5 bases at V and 5 bases at J, with 12 bases between the two ends. The DNA for the CDR3 is TGTGCCTGGTCGGTCGGGACTTATGGCTACACCTTC. This encodes CAWSVGTYGYTF.

The rearrangement joins TRBV13 to TRBJ2-7, with 13 positions matching TRBD2. Unmatched junction bases numbered 14, after V lost 5 bases and J lost 7 bases. The CDR3 loop spans 17 amino acids. Looked up from germline, CDR1 is PRHDT and CDR2 is FYEKMQ (reference sequence). Here the CDR3 reads CASSPYRLAGGGMEQYF. DNA of the CDR3: TGTGCCAGCAGCCCCTATCGACTAGCGGGGGGTGGGATGGAGCAGTACTTC. Filled out from reference TRBV13 and TRBJ2-7, the complete variable domain reads AAGVIQSPRHLIKEKRETATLKCYPIPRHDTVYWYQQGPGQDPQFLISFYEKMQSDKGSIPDRFSAQQFSDYHSELNMSSLELGDSALYFCASSPYRLAGGGMEQYFGPGTRLTVT.

This rearrangement joins TRBV13 to TRBJ2-3; the D is unclear. The ends were cut back, 4 bases at V and 3 bases at J, with 5 bases in the middle. Germline CDR1 reads PRHDT; CDR2 reads FYEKMQ (reference sequence). The CDR3 totals 12 residues. The DNA of the CDR3 is TGTGCCAGCAGCTATCAGACAGATACGCAGTATTTT. Translated, it gives CASSYQTDTQYF.

The rearrangement links TRBV7-9 to TRBJ2-1; 8 positions match TRBD2. V was pared by 5 bases and J by 3 bases, with 18 bases of the junction left unmatched. The germline CDR1 and CDR2 sequences are SEHNR and FQNEAQ (reference sequence). The length of the CDR3 is 19 residues. The DNA of the CDR3 is TGTGCCAGCAGCGCCGGGGGGGCTAGTATTCAAGCCTTCTACAATGAGCAGTTCTTC. This gives the protein CASSAGGASIQAFYNEQFF.

This chain links TRBV7-9 with TRBJ1-3; perhaps TRBD1 as D (5 bases). Trimming pared 5 bases from V and 3 bases from J, leaving 20 bases between. Germline V gene sequence: CDR1 SEHNR, CDR2 FQNEAQ (reference sequence). This CDR3 is 17 amino acids long. CDR3 sequence reads: CASSRGEATAGGNTIYF. The CDR3 coding sequence is TGTGCCAGCAGCCGGGGGGAAGCGACCGCGGGTGGAAACACCATATATTTT.

The chain combines TRBV4-2 with TRBJ2-2; TRBD2 matches at 7 bases. Germline V gene lookup returns CDR1 LGHNA and CDR2 YNFKEQ. The CDR3 has 17 amino acids. V shed 0 bases and J 1 base; nucleotides not matched to a gene: 5. CDR3 DNA sequence: TGTGCCAGCAGCCAAGAGTCTGGCGGGGGGAACACCGGGGAGCTGTTTTTT. Encoded protein: CASSQESGGGNTGELFF.

The chain is built from TRBV30 and TRBJ2-5, with 10 bases fitting TRBD1. The germline gives CDR1 GTSNPN, CDR2 SVGIG (reference sequence). Germline trimming cut 2 bases from V and 5 bases from J; bases unmatched to any gene: 8. The CDR3 covers 15 residues. The CDR3 DNA is TGTGCCTGGAGTTCGGGACAGGGGAAGGGTGAGACCCAGTACTTC. Its translation: CAWSSGQGKGETQYF.